The 23 T cell receptor beta chains below all came from one sample that was sequenced in a study of siplizumab effects on memory and regulatory T cells (dated by TCRdb to the late 2010s). Library generation was performed with the immunoSEQ multiplex PCR assay. TCRdb retrieved this table from immuneACCESS and kept in-frame rearrangements only. Not all clones are present; in checked studies, unresolved V genes account for under half, and no reason is known for the remainder. The sample table shows some 100,000 clones, and around 94% are seen once. The top ten constitute under 0.7% of the sample. The sample consisted of Tregs sorted from blood. Every receptor here comes from a human donor in good health.

J is TRBJ1-1 and V is TRBV7-3, with D unclear. Germline values: CDR1 SGHTA, CDR2 FQGTGA. CDR3 length: 14 amino acids. V shed 0 bases and J shed 4 bases, with 9 bases lying between them. The CDR3 DNA is TGTGCCAGCAGCTTAACGGGCCGTCCCACTGAAGCTTTCTTT. This codes for CASSLTGRPTEAFF.

The CDR3 DNA follows: TGCGCCAGTCGATCCGTAGGGCAGACCCAGTACTTC. It is translated as CASRSVGQTQYF. V usage is TRBV5-1 and J usage is TRBJ2-5; D uncertain. V was trimmed by 8 bases and J by 6 bases, leaving 14 bases between them. This CDR3 spans 12 amino acids. Germline V lookup: CDR1 SGHRS, CDR2 YFSETQ.

The J gene is TRBJ2-1, the V gene TRBV27; 12 bases fit TRBD2. The CDR3 has 16 residues. The J segment lost 4 bases and the V segment lost 3 bases, leaving 4 bases of the junction unmatched. Germline assignment: CDR1 MNHEY and CDR2 SMNVEV (reference sequence). Here the CDR3 DNA reads TGTGCCAGCAGTTTCCTAACTAGCGGGAGGTACAATGAGCAGTTCTTC. Encoded protein: CASSFLTSGRYNEQFF.

This rearrangement joins TRBV6-6 to TRBJ1-5; D call uncertain. Trimming pared 6 bases from V and 7 bases from J, leaving 16 bases between. CDR3 size: 14 residues. CDR1 MNHNY and CDR2 SVGAGI come from the germline V gene (reference sequence). The CDR3 is CASRVGRNWQPQHF. In nucleotides, the CDR3 is TGTGCCAGCAGGGTTGGGAGGAATTGGCAGCCCCAGCATTTT.

The chain recombines TRBV19 with TRBJ2-1, with 8 bases matching TRBD2. CDR3 length equals 17 residues. V was clipped by 6 bases and J by 9 bases; unmatched bases: 19. Looked up from germline, CDR1 is LNHDA and CDR2 is SQIVND (reference sequence). CDR3 coding DNA: TGTGCCAGTAGAAATATCCTCCTAGGCGGGAGGCCGGGTGAGCAGTTCTTC. Translated, it gives CASRNILLGGRPGEQFF.

The J gene is TRBJ2-7, the V gene TRBV15; D gene unclear. Germline-derived CDR1 and CDR2 are LNHNV and YYDKDF (reference sequence). The CDR3 contains 14 residues. The germline V and J ends were trimmed by 0 bases and 3 bases, with 9 bases remaining between them. This CDR3 is CATSRDPGRYEQYF. Here the CDR3 DNA reads TGTGCCACCAGCAGAGATCCAGGTCGCTACGAGCAGTACTTC.

The chain carries TRBV5-1 and TRBJ2-7; no firm D call. Germline V gene data show CDR1 as SGHRS and CDR2 as YFSETQ. The CDR3 is 12 residues long. Trimming cost V 0 bases and J 12 bases, with 13 bases left between them. CDR3 bases: TGCGCCAGCAGCTTGGGAGGCTCAGGCTCGTACTTC. It codes for CASSLGGSGSYF.

This chain links TRBV2 with TRBJ1-4; the match to TRBD1 covers 9 bases. Germline lookup yields CDR1 SNHLY and CDR2 FYNNEI. There are 13 residues in the CDR3. The ends lost 6 bases at V and 8 bases at J; junction bases unmatched: 4. The CDR3 loop is CASRGTGKEKLFF. The CDR3 coding sequence is TGTGCCAGCAGGGGGACAGGGAAAGAAAAACTGTTTTTT.

A single count supports this clone. The chain joins TRBV6-5 to TRBJ1-2; 9 bases match TRBD1. Germline CDR1 and CDR2: MNHEY and SVGAGI. The CDR3 consists of 13 residues. The J segment lost 5 bases and the V segment lost 5 bases, leaving 3 bases of the junction unmatched. Written as DNA, the CDR3 is TGTGCCAGCAGTCTGGACAGGGGATATGGCTACACCTTC. The encoded protein is CASSLDRGYGYTF.

The CDR3 region is CATSGQGNYEQYF. The CDR3, as DNA: TGTGCCACGTCCGGACAGGGTAACTACGAGCAGTACTTC. The chain uses TRBV10-3 and TRBJ2-7, with TRBD1 matching over 8 bases. The CDR3 has 13 amino acids. Looked up from germline, CDR1 is ENHRY and CDR2 is SYGVKD. Trimming removed 10 bases from V and 3 bases from J; junction bases left unmatched: 8.

Here the CDR3 DNA reads TGTGCCAGCAAGCCAAACTCCTACGAGCAGTACTTC. Amino acids: CASKPNSYEQYF. V and J are TRBV2 and TRBJ2-7, with no clear D. With 7 bases removed from V and 0 bases from J, the gap between germline ends came to 7 bases. Germline CDR1 SNHLY, CDR2 FYNNEI. The CDR3 extends over 12 amino acids.

V and J are TRBV13 and TRBJ2-3; D unresolved. Germline loops: CDR1 PRHDT, CDR2 FYEKMQ (reference sequence). CDR3 size: 15 residues. V was pared by 0 bases and J by 2 bases, with 9 bases between. The CDR3 DNA sequence: TGTGCCAGCAGCTTAGGTGTCCTTTACACAGATACGCAGTATTTT. As protein: CASSLGVLYTDTQYF.

J is TRBJ2-1 and V is TRBV19; TRBD2 matches 7 bases. The germline CDR1 and CDR2 sequences are LNHDA and SQIVND (reference sequence). The CDR3 extends over 15 amino acids. J lost 6 bases, V lost 2 bases, and 7 bases had no gene match. The CDR3 reads CASSISSGLPNEQFF. The CDR3, as DNA: TGTGCCAGTAGTATATCTAGCGGACTACCCAATGAGCAGTTCTTC.

The chain employs TRBV7-2 and TRBJ1-6; no clear D. CDR1 is SGHTA, CDR2 FQGNSA, per germline. This CDR3 comprises 16 residues. Trimming removed 1 base from V and 7 bases from J, with 14 bases in between. This CDR3 is CASSLVGGNRNSPLHF. CDR3 in DNA: TGTGCCAGCAGCTTAGTCGGAGGGAATCGGAATTCACCCCTCCACTTT.

Turning to this clone: Other DNA sequences from this sample encode an identical CDR3 as well. CDR3 amino acids: CASSKLYEQYF. CDR3 DNA sequence: TGTGCCAGCAGCAAACTATACGAGCAGTACTTC. The J gene is TRBJ2-7, the V gene TRBV28; the D is unclear. CDR1 and CDR2 (germline): MDHEN, SYDVKM. Trimming left V 6 bases short and J 4 bases short, with 7 bases between. This CDR3 is built from 11 residues.

The V call is TRBV7-8, the J call TRBJ1-4; 8 nucleotides match TRBD1. CDR1 is SGHVS, CDR2 FQNEAQ, per germline. CDR3 length equals 16 residues. V was pared by 2 bases and J by 7 bases, with 9 bases of the junction left unmatched. CDR3 in amino acids: CASSLLFRGRVEKLFF. For the CDR3, the DNA is TGTGCCAGCAGCTTACTTTTCAGGGGGCGGGTTGAAAAACTGTTTTTT.

The CDR3: CASSLSRGPGSDEQFF. CDR3 sequence (DNA): TGTGCCAGCAGCCTAAGTCGAGGGCCCGGATCCGATGAGCAGTTCTTC. V is TRBV5-5 and J is TRBJ2-1; weak D call: TRBD2 (5 bases). The germline CDR1 and CDR2 sequences are SGHKS and YYEKEE (reference sequence). The CDR3 length is 16 residues. The V and J ends lost 4 bases and 8 bases respectively, with 22 bases between them. Drawing the rest from reference TRBV5-5 and TRBJ2-1, the complete variable domain is DAGVTQSPTHLIKTRGQQVTLRCSPISGHKSVSWYQQVLGQGPQFIFQYYEKEERGRGNFPDRFSARQFPNYSSELNVNALLLGDSALYLCASSLSRGPGSDEQFFGPGTRLTVL.

The gene calls are TRBV6-1 and TRBJ2-1; 8 bases agree with TRBD2. Losses at the gene ends were 2 bases for V and 6 bases for J; bases not matched to a gene: 18. Germline-derived CDR1 and CDR2 are MNHNS and SASEGT. This CDR3 is built from 19 residues. The CDR3 region has the DNA TGTGCCAGCAGTGAATTTGGGGCTAGCGGGCCCACTGGGGGCAATGAGCAGTTCTTC. Translation gives CASSEFGASGPTGGNEQFF.

The chain links TRBV27 to TRBJ2-1; 9 bases are shared with TRBD1. Germline assignment: CDR1 MNHEY and CDR2 SMNVEV (reference sequence). J gave up 3 bases and V 0 bases, and 9 bases lay outside the gene matches. The length of the CDR3 is 18 residues. Here the CDR3 reads CASSLSHVGDRVYNEQFF. CDR3 DNA: TGTGCCAGCAGTTTATCACACGTGGGGGACAGGGTCTACAATGAGCAGTTCTTC.

This clone was seen once. This chain uses TRBV2 with TRBJ1-2; 9 bases agree with TRBD1. There are 14 residues in the CDR3. Trimming at V came to 8 bases and at J to 6 bases, leaving 10 bases not matched to a gene. The germline V gene encodes CDR1 SNHLY and CDR2 FYNNEI. CDR3 nucleotide sequence: TGTGCCAGCGCCGCACAGGGGGCTAAGAATGGCTACACCTTC. Protein: CASAAQGAKNGYTF.

The chain links TRBV7-9 to TRBJ2-2; D unresolved. The V and J ends lost 1 base and 1 base respectively, with 7 bases between them. The CDR3 runs to 15 residues. Germline V gene data show CDR1 as SEHNR and CDR2 as FQNEAQ (reference sequence). CDR3 region: CASSLGTGNTGELFF. In nucleotides, the CDR3 is TGTGCCAGCAGCTTAGGTACTGGGAACACCGGGGAGCTGTTTTTT.

This chain links TRBV28 with TRBJ2-7, with a possible D match to TRBD2 (5 bases). The germline V gene encodes CDR1 MDHEN and CDR2 SYDVKM. Trimming removed 6 bases from V and 2 bases from J, with 14 bases in between. The CDR3 is 14 residues long. The CDR3 sequence: CASSRGSLTYEQYF. Written as DNA, the CDR3 is TGTGCCAGCAGCCGGGGTTCACTGACCTACGAGCAGTACTTC. Complete variable domain (other parts from reference TRBV28 and TRBJ2-7): DVKVTQSSRYLVKRTGEKVFLECVQDMDHENMFWYRQDPGLGLRLIYFSYDVKMKEKGDIPEGYSVSREKKERFSLILESASTNQTSMYLCASSRGSLTYEQYFGPGTRLTVT.

This chain joins TRBV28 and TRBJ1-5, with 9 bases lining up with TRBD1. This CDR3 has 15 amino acids. Germline trimming cut 5 bases from V and 6 bases from J; bases unmatched to any gene: 8. Germline V gives CDR1 MDHEN, CDR2 SYDVKM. The CDR3 region is CASSTGTGMSQPQHF. In DNA form, the CDR3 reads TGTGCCAGCAGTACCGGGACAGGGATGTCTCAGCCCCAGCATTTT.